This TCR beta chain was profiled in a study of T cell responses to AZD1222 COVID-19 vaccine. Study-level information: Pooled in the analysis were second doses at about 4 or about 12 weeks.

Profiling relied on immunoSEQ multiplex PCR, and the TCRdb table lists in-frame clones only, not all of them. The repertoire holds around 100,000 clones, with 80% to 90% as singletons. The CDR3 covers 8 residues. The germline gives CDR1 LNHDA, CDR2 SQIVND (reference sequence). To note about this clone: What it recognizes is unknown.

Whole-study findings and limits: Repertoire sampling happened only post peak T cell response. Spike-specific TCR breadth and depth grew following two AZD1222 doses. The span of vaccine-associated CD4 TCRs extended across spike, with dominance at 160-218 and 743-854.

This receptor was obtained from an adult in good health. V usage is TRBV19 and J usage is TRBJ1-1; D remains ambiguous. The material sequenced was peripheral blood, taken on day 0 of AZD1222 vaccination. The CDR3 is CDNTEAFF. The DNA of the CDR3 is TGTGACAACACTGAAGCTTTCTTT.